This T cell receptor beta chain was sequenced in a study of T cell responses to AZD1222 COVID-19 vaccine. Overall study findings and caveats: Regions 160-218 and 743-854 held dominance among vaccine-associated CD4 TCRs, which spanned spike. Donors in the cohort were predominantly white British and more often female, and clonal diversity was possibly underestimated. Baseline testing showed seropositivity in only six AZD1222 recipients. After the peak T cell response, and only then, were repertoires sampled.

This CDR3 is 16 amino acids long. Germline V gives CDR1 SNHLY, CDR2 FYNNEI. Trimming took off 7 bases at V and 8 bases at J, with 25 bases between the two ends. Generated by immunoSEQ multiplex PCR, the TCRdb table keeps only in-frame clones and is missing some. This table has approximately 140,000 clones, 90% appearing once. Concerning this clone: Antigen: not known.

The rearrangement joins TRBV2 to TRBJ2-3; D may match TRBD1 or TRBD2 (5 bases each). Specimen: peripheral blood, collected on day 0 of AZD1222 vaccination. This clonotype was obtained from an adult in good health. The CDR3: CASKSFRDPVPGTQYF. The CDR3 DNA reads TGTGCCAGCAAATCTTTCCGGGACCCCGTCCCGGGTACGCAGTATTTT.